These T cell receptor beta chains were read from a single sample in a study of T-cell reconstitution after alpha-beta-depleted transplantation in children. A single record per CDR3 protein comes from TCRdb applying MiXCR to the PCR reads. In the table there are approximately 1,000,000 distinct CDR3 sequences, about 29% of which are singletons. The material was PBMCs, mostly from graft donor cells, obtained 360 days after TCRalphabeta/CD19-depleted stem cell transplant. Receptors were obtained from a boy under two years old who had a stem cell transplant for SCID, so the T cells may come from the graft donor. CDR3s include the opening cysteine and the closing phenylalanine or tryptophan. D genes are given only for firm matches. Some rows have no size entry. The others give once, few or many, or a class for an expanded clone.

D,size,length,V,J,DNA,CDR3
.,.,16,TRBV2,TRBJ1-1,TGTGCCAGCAGTGAAGAAGGGACAAGACGAAACACTGAAGCTTTCTTT,CASSEEGTRRNTEAFF
.,few,15,TRBV28,TRBJ2-6,TGTGCCAGCACCGTTCCGGGCTCTGGGGCCAACGTCCTGACTTTC,CASTVPGSGANVLTF
TRBD2,few,14,TRBV7-2,TRBJ2-1,TGTGCCAGCAGACCAAGCGGGGCTCACAATGAGCAGTTCTTC,CASRPSGAHNEQFF
.,.,15,TRBV2,TRBJ1-4,TGTGCCAGCAGTAGGGCACAGGCTCATGGTGAAAAACTGTTTTTT,CASSRAQAHGEKLFF
.,.,14,TRBV11-3,TRBJ2-3,TGTGCCAGCAGCTCAGGACCCGCAACAGATACGCAGTATTTT,CASSSGPATDTQYF
.,many,14,TRBV29-1,TRBJ2-1,TGCAGCGTTGAAGATCGGAGGGGCGCCAGGGAGCAGTTCTTC,CSVEDRRGAREQFF
.,few,16,TRBV5-5,TRBJ1-1,TGTGCCAGCAGCTCGGGCCACCTTCAGGGGAACACTGAAGCTTTCTTT,CASSSGHLQGNTEAFF
TRBD1,few,15,TRBV29-1,TRBJ2-2,TGCAGCGTCCTCGCGACAGGGGCGTACACCGGGGAGCTGTTTTTT,CSVLATGAYTGELFF
.,.,14,TRBV29-1,TRBJ2-5,TGCAGCGTTGTTTGGAAAGGCCGCCTGGAGACCCAGTACTTC,CSVVWKGRLETQYF
TRBD1,few,15,TRBV12-3/TRBV12-4,TRBJ2-2,TGTGCCAGCAGTTTGCAGGGGGCGCGCGTCGGGGAGCTGTTTTTT,CASSLQGARVGELFF
.,many,12,TRBV5-1,TRBJ2-1,TGCGCCAGCAGCCTCCCGAAGGGTGAGCAGTTCTTC,CASSLPKGEQFF
.,few,15,TRBV5-1,TRBJ2-1,TGCGCCAGCAGCCCGTCGGGCCAGCAGTACAATGAGCAGTTCTTC,CASSPSGQQYNEQFF
.,.,12,TRBV14,TRBJ1-1,TGTGCCAGCAGCCCGAAACGGGCTGAAGCTTTCTTT,CASSPKRAEAFF
TRBD2,.,16,TRBV12-3/TRBV12-4,TRBJ2-2,TGTGCCAGCAGCCCGGGACTAGCGGGCTACACCGGGGAGCTGTTTTTT,CASSPGLAGYTGELFF
.,.,12,TRBV29-1,TRBJ1-4,TGCAGCGTTGGGGATCGGAATGAAAAACTGTTTTTT,CSVGDRNEKLFF
TRBD1,.,15,TRBV18,TRBJ2-3,TGTGCCAGCTCACCGCCGGGACAGGAGGCAGATACGCAGTATTTT,CASSPPGQEADTQYF
.,.,15,TRBV6-4,TRBJ2-3,TGTGCCAGCAGTCAAAGCGGTACTCGCACAGATACGCAGTATTTT,CASSQSGTRTDTQYF
.,.,16,TRBV12-3/TRBV12-4,TRBJ1-2,TGTGCCAGCAGGTACCTTTGGGACGGCGAAAATTTTGGCTACACCTTC,CASRYLWDGENFGYTF
.,.,10,TRBV29-1,TRBJ1-1,TGCAGCGCCCAGTGGGTCGAAGCTTTCTTT,CSAQWVEAFF
TRBD2,many,18,TRBV4-1,TRBJ2-3,TGCGCCAGCAGCCAAGTCCCACTACTAGCGAAGAGCACAGATACGCAGTATTTT,CASSQVPLLAKSTDTQYF
TRBD1,.,16,TRBV19,TRBJ1-5,TGTGCCAGTAGTAGACCCGGACAGGGGTCAGATCAGCCCCAGCATTTT,CASSRPGQGSDQPQHF
TRBD1,.,15,TRBV7-9,TRBJ1-1,TGTGCCAGCAGCTTAATCGACAGGGGGTGGGCTGAAGCTTTCTTT,CASSLIDRGWAEAFF
TRBD1,.,16,TRBV5-1,TRBJ2-2,TGCGCCAGCAGCAACACCGGGACAGGGGCCACCGGGGAGCTGTTTTTT,CASSNTGTGATGELFF
TRBD2,.,17,TRBV5-1,TRBJ2-7,TGCGCCAGCAGCTTGGGGGCCGATCTAGCGGGGATGTACGAGCAGTACTTC,CASSLGADLAGMYEQYF
.,.,10,TRBV20-1,TRBJ2-7,TGCAGTGCCACTCGGGGCGAGCAGTACTTC,CSATRGEQYF
.,.,12,TRBV5-1,TRBJ1-1,TGCGCCAGCCGTATAGGGGGGACTGAAGCTTTCTTT,CASRIGGTEAFF
TRBD2,.,16,TRBV20-1,TRBJ2-3,TGCAGTGCTAGTCGTCCAGCGGGGGGCTTCACAGATACGCAGTATTTT,CSASRPAGGFTDTQYF
.,.,15,TRBV6-1,TRBJ2-3,TGTGCCAGCAGTCAGGGGTCGTTTGGGGCAGATACGCAGTATTTT,CASSQGSFGADTQYF
.,few,12,TRBV12-3/TRBV12-4,TRBJ2-5,TGTGCCAGCAGTTATGGTGAGGGGACCCAGTACTTC,CASSYGEGTQYF
.,.,15,TRBV27,TRBJ1-2,TGTGCCAGCAGTCCGTCACAGGGATCCCCCTATGGCTACACCTTC,CASSPSQGSPYGYTF
.,few,13,TRBV7-2,TRBJ1-2,TGTGCCAGCAGCTTAGGGGCCATCTATGGCTACACCTTC,CASSLGAIYGYTF
TRBD1,few,15,TRBV5-1,TRBJ1-1,TGCGCCAGCAGCACAGAGACAGGGGGTAACACTGAAGCTTTCTTT,CASSTETGGNTEAFF
.,.,16,TRBV4-1,TRBJ1-6,TGCGCCAGCAGCGCTAGTCCCGGGGGGTATAATTCACCCCTCCACTTT,CASSASPGGYNSPLHF